Below, 14 T cell receptor beta chains from the same sample are listed, as sequenced in a study of OX40 agonist ivuxolimab in advanced cancers. Using immunoSEQ multiplex PCR, the repertoire was profiled, and TCRdb retains in-frame clones only, with some absent. The table records roughly 69,000 clones, 70% to 90% of them present only once. The sequenced sample was CD4+ or CD8+ T cells sorted from blood, obtained in a trial of the OX40 agonist ivuxolimab. The receptors here all came from an adult with an advanced solid tumor such as melanoma, head and neck, liver or kidney cancer.

CDR3 bases: TGCGCCAGCAGCCAAGGACTAGCGGGAGGGTACGAGCAGTACTTC. Translation: CASSQGLAGGYEQYF. V is TRBV4-3 and J is TRBJ2-5; TRBD2 aligns across 14 bases. The tail of the sequence fits TRBJ2-7 better, so the J call may be wrong. The CDR3 has 15 residues. Looked up from germline, CDR1 is LGHNA and CDR2 is YSLEER.

This sequence joins TRBV19 and TRBJ2-2; D perhaps matches TRBD2 (5 bases). Trimming took off 7 bases at V and 1 base at J, with 10 bases between the two ends. Germline V gene lookup returns CDR1 LNHDA and CDR2 SQIVND (reference sequence). The CDR3 is 14 amino acids. The CDR3 sequence: CASMRRWNTGELFF. The CDR3 DNA is TGTGCCAGTATGCGGAGGTGGAACACCGGGGAGCTGTTTTTT.

The rearrangement joins TRBV5-1 to TRBJ2-7; 14 bases are shared with TRBD2. The ends lost 4 bases at V and 6 bases at J; junction bases unmatched: 3. Germline assignment: CDR1 SGHRS and CDR2 YFSETQ. The CDR3 length is 14 residues. The chain's CDR3 is CASSGTSGRGEQYF. The CDR3 coding sequence is TGCGCCAGCAGCGGGACTAGCGGGAGAGGCGAGCAGTACTTC.

The chain links TRBV21-1 to TRBJ2-2; the table's D call TRBD1 went unverified against the DNA. TRBV21-1 is recorded as a pseudogene. The CDR3 is 17 amino acids. CDR3 nucleotide sequence: TGTGCCAGCAGCAAAGCGGCGGGACAGGGAAGCACCGGGGAGCTGTTTTTT. It specifies CASSKAAGQGSTGELFF.

The chain has TRBV28 and TRBJ2-7, with D perhaps TRBD2 (5 bases). The germline V gene has CDR1 MDHEN and CDR2 SYDVKM. The CDR3 has 14 amino acids. The V gene lost 6 bases and the J gene lost 4 bases, with 16 bases spanning the gap. Here the CDR3 DNA reads TGTGCCAGCAGCTTCCGGGTTAGCGTTTACGAGCAGTACTTC. Translated: CASSFRVSVYEQYF. Full variable domain (remainder filled in from reference TRBV28 and TRBJ2-7): DVKVTQSSRYLVKRTGEKVFLECVQDMDHENMFWYRQDPGLGLRLIYFSYDVKMKEKGDIPEGYSVSREKKERFSLILESASTNQTSMYLCASSFRVSVYEQYFGPGTRLTVT.

The genes are TRBV19 and TRBJ2-1; D perhaps matches TRBD1 (6 bases). Trimming removed 2 bases at V and 7 bases at J, with 9 bases between. This CDR3 comprises 13 residues. Germline V lookup: CDR1 LNHDA, CDR2 SQIVND (reference sequence). The CDR3 sequence is CASSINQGNEQFF. The CDR3 DNA reads as TGTGCCAGTAGTATAAACCAGGGGAATGAGCAGTTCTTC.

This chain joins TRBV11-3 and TRBJ2-7, with D tentatively TRBD1 (5 bases). The CDR3 sequence is 14 residues long. With 1 base removed from V and 5 bases from J, the gap between germline ends came to 12 bases. Germline CDR1 reads SGHNT; CDR2 reads YENEEA. The CDR3 is CASSLASGMNEQYF. CDR3 sequence (DNA): TGTGCCAGCAGCTTAGCATCAGGGATGAACGAGCAGTACTTC.

The chain joins TRBV2 to TRBJ2-1, with TRBD2 identical over 7 bases. Germline-derived CDR1 and CDR2 are SNHLY and FYNNEI. The CDR3 spans 11 residues. Germline trimming cut 6 bases from V and 10 bases from J; bases unmatched to any gene: 3. DNA of the CDR3: TGTGCCAGCAGCCGAGCGGGGGAGCAGTTCTTC. Protein sequence: CASSRAGEQFF.

The chain carries TRBV2 and TRBJ1-2; D is ambiguous. CDR1 is SNHLY, CDR2 FYNNEI, per germline. Trimming took 8 bases from V and 6 from J, leaving 16 bases between them. The CDR3 contains 13 residues. The DNA of the CDR3 is TGTGCCAGCTCAGAGTCGGGCCTAGATGGCTACACCTTC. Translating gives CASSESGLDGYTF.

The chain joins TRBV10-3 to TRBJ2-3; TRBD1 matches at 12 bases. The CDR3 is 16 amino acids. CDR1 and CDR2 (germline): ENHRY, SYGVKD. After removal of 10 bases from V and 8 bases from J, the junction contained 16 bases not matched to a gene. The CDR3 region is CATAGQGARGPGTQYF. Written as DNA, the CDR3 is TGTGCCACAGCGGGACAGGGGGCGCGAGGCCCGGGTACGCAGTATTTT.

This rearrangement joins TRBV11-2 to TRBJ1-1; 8 positions match TRBD1. Per germline, CDR1 SGHAT and CDR2 FQNNGV. V was clipped by 3 bases and J by 11 bases; unmatched bases: 8. CDR3 length: 13 amino acids. The chain's CDR3 is CASSFRTGISAFF. For the CDR3, the DNA is TGTGCCAGCAGCTTTCGGACAGGGATCTCGGCTTTCTTT.

This chain connects TRBV7-8 to TRBJ1-2; perhaps TRBD1 as D (6 bases). Trimming left V 1 base short and J 4 bases short, with 10 bases between. CDR3 length equals 14 residues. Germline V gene data show CDR1 as SGHVS and CDR2 as FQNEAQ. The CDR3 sequence is CASSLVGASYGYTF. The CDR3 coding sequence is TGTGCCAGCAGCTTAGTGGGGGCTTCCTATGGCTACACCTTC. Together with reference TRBV7-8 and TRBJ1-2, the CDR3 gives the full variable domain: GAGVSQSPRYKVAKRGQDVALRCDPISGHVSLFWYQQALGQGPEFLTYFQNEAQLDKSGLPSDRFFAERPEGSVSTLKIQRTQQEDSAVYLCASSLVGASYGYTFGSGTRLTVV.

CDR3 loop: CASSSSGGTYEQYF. In DNA form, the CDR3 reads TGTGCCAGCAGCTCTAGCGGGGGGACCTACGAGCAGTACTTC. The V call is TRBV7-3, the J call TRBJ2-5, with 11 positions matching TRBD2. Matching the DNA end better, TRBJ2-7 makes the J call doubtful. CDR1 is SGHTA, CDR2 FQGTGA, per germline. CDR3 length: 14 residues.

This chain joins TRBV28 and TRBJ1-2, with 8 bases identical to TRBD1. This CDR3 region has 14 residues. After removal of 5 bases from V and 4 bases from J, the junction contained 6 bases not matched to a gene. Germline values: CDR1 MDHEN, CDR2 SYDVKM. The CDR3 DNA reads TGTGCCAGCAGTCTCGGACAGGGTAGCTATGGCTACACCTTC. Its protein product is CASSLGQGSYGYTF.